This record covers a single T cell receptor (beta chain). There are a few counts of this clonotype. Its antigen is unknown. No much larger clone is present one base from it, and per-base qualities are unavailable. The roughly 39 donors, aged roughly 6 to 100 years, were systemically healthy Caucasian individuals from Russia. Ten milliliters of peripheral blood were drawn from each donor into EDTA-treated Vacutainer tubes. Ficoll-Paque density-gradient centrifugation was used to isolate PBMCs, with at least 7 million obtained per sample. Trizol reagent was used to extract total RNA from the PBMCs, yielding at least 5 micrograms per sample. The percentages of naive CD45RAhigh/CD27high T cells were determined by flow cytometry on a PBMC aliquot from every donor. The record originates from a study of blood T cells in healthy people across ages (dated by TCRdb to about 2015). Regarding the complete study: In model experiments, template switching captured roughly one uniquely barcoded TCR beta cDNA molecule for every two T cells. To avoid experimental bias, donors of different ages were randomly spread across the sequencing lanes. Age-related changes in TCR beta repertoire diversity were measured in the study by deep sequencing normalized with unique cDNA molecular identifiers. Two additional independent replicas of 1 million unique cDNA reads from the same blood draw were analyzed for two donors (one aged 18 to 30 and one aged 80 or older). The donors were divided into four age groups: young (average around 16 years), middle-aged (about 41), aged (62) and long-lived (roughly 82). Study-level results and caveats: The percentage of naive T cells measured by flow cytometry correlated strongly with observed TCR beta diversity. Because the CMV infection status of the donors was unknown, age-related changes in expanded clonotypes may potentially have been confounded. Bulk unsorted PBMC profiling prevented conclusive comparison of naive and antigen-experienced compartments. Observed TCR beta diversity per million T cells fell roughly linearly with age, and a significant reduction was already apparent by age around 44. Compared with the aged group, more naive CD4+ T cells, fewer expanded clones and increased TCR diversity were shown by the long-lived group, suggesting age selection. Estimates of total diversity based on one million sequenced T cells were regarded as lower bounds and as underestimates.

The germline V gene (reference sequence) yields SEHNR for CDR1 and FQNEAQ for CDR2. CDR3 length: 15 amino acids, cysteine to phenylalanine. Just the 45-base CDR3 DNA is kept, in frame starting at base 1. At the junction V is shortened by 6 bases and J by 1 base, with 12 bases in between. Receptors were amplified or captured by 5' RACE. The reads were generated on an Illumina HiSeq 2500. A second roughly 6 to 11 cycle PCR used a sample-barcoded 5' primer and a J-beta primer mix. A unique molecular identifier was introduced onto each TCR beta cDNA molecule by a template-switch 5' adaptor carrying 12 random nucleotides. Each sample yielded at least 3 million CDR3-containing paired-end reads. All of the RNA was converted into first-strand cDNA using the Mint cDNA synthesis kit, with a TRBC-specific oligonucleotide serving as the primer. All cDNA was treated with uracil-DNA glycosylase and then went through a first 18-cycle PCR with the universal primers M1SS and BC2_uni_R. From the authors' description of their analysis: Normalization of each sample was performed by random selection of 1 million high-quality reads, each carrying a distinct molecular identifier. Instead of being binned into consensus sequences, reads that shared molecular identifiers were thrown out. MiTCR, run with a Q25 quality threshold and the strictest error-elimination algorithm, handled CDR3 identification, clonotype clustering and error correction. Lower-bound total TCR beta diversity was estimated with a nonparametric unseen species model using Euler transformation. TCRdb ran its own pipeline on the public reads, namely fastp trimming at Q25 and MiXCR clone calling, and kept in-frame beta chains. Each entry is one CDR3 protein sequence, shown with its most common DNA and genes. The V and J calls reflect TCRdb's pipeline rather than the authors' work. The sample yields hundreds of thousands of distinct CDR3 sequences; more than 45% were counted once. Around an eighth of the sample is in the top ten clones.

The sequence derives from a woman aged 80 or over in good health. The chain couples TRBV7-9 to TRBJ2-2; a confident D gene designation cannot be given. Sequencing used blood. CDR3 region: CASRPLVRNTGELFF. In nucleotide form, the sequence is TGTGCCAGCAGACCCCTGGTTAGGAACACCGGGGAGCTGTTTTTT.